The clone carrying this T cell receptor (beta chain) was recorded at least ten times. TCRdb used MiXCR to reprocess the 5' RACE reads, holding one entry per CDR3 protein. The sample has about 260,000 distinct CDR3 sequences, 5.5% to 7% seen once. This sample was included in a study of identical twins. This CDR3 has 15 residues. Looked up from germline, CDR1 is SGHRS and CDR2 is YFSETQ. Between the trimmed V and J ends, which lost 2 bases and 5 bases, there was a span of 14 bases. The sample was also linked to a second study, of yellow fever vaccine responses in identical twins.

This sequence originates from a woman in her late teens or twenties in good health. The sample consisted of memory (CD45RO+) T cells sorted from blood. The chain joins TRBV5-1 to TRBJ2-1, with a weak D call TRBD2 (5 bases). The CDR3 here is CASSLGGLNNNEQFF. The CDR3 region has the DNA TGCGCCAGCAGCTTAGGAGGTCTCAACAACAATGAGCAGTTCTTC.